The rows below give T cell receptor beta chains drawn from one sample of a study of blood T cells in healthy people across ages. TCRdb re-derived calls from the 5' RACE reads in MiXCR, one entry per CDR3 protein. The sample includes 1.2 million to 1.5 million distinct CDR3 sequences, approximately 59% seen only once; the top ten take over 5%. Sequenced material: blood. Receptors originate from a man younger than 35 in good health. The CDR3 runs from the conserved cysteine through the conserved F or W. Fields, in order: V gene, CDR3 length, clone size, D gene, J gene, CDR3 DNA, CDR3 protein. The D gene is left open where the match is weak. Where a row states a size, it is once, few, many or the class of an expanded clone; other rows omit it.

V: TRBV5-6; length: 12; size: .; D: .; J: TRBJ2-4; DNA: TGTGCCAGCAGCTTGGAGGAGGACATTCAGTACTTC; CDR3: CASSLEEDIQYF
V: TRBV28; length: 13; size: once; D: .; J: TRBJ2-5; DNA: TGTGCCAGCAGTTTTTGGCGGGGGCAAGAGCAGTACTTC; CDR3: CASSFWRGQEQYF
V: TRBV15; length: 17; size: .; D: TRBD1; J: TRBJ1-6; DNA: TGTGCCACCAGCAAAACGGACAGGGGCTCCTATAATTCACCCCTCCACTTT; CDR3: CATSKTDRGSYNSPLHF
V: TRBV7-9; length: 17; size: .; D: .; J: TRBJ2-7; DNA: TGTGCCAGCAGCCTAGAGGGAGGCCCAGAAAGCTCCTACGAGCAGTACTTC; CDR3: CASSLEGGPESSYEQYF
V: TRBV20-1; length: 11; size: .; D: .; J: TRBJ1-6; DNA: TGCAGTGCACCTCTTAGGGAGCCCCTCCACTTT; CDR3: CSAPLREPLHF
V: TRBV2; length: 15; size: .; D: TRBD2; J: TRBJ2-3; DNA: TGTGCCAGATCACTAGCGGGAGGGAGCACAGATACGCAGTATTTT; CDR3: CARSLAGGSTDTQYF
V: TRBV6-1; length: 14; size: few; D: .; J: TRBJ2-7; DNA: TGTGCCAGCAGTGATAAACAGGCCCCCGACGAGCAGTACTTC; CDR3: CASSDKQAPDEQYF
V: TRBV18; length: 15; size: .; D: .; J: TRBJ2-1; DNA: TGTGCCAGCTCACCACAAAGCAACGCGTACAATGAGCAGTTCTTC; CDR3: CASSPQSNAYNEQFF
V: TRBV6-6; length: 16; size: .; D: TRBD1; J: TRBJ2-7; DNA: TGTGCCAGCAGTTACGGCACAGGGGAGTCCTACAATGAGCAGTACTTC; CDR3: CASSYGTGESYNEQYF
V: TRBV2; length: 14; size: .; D: .; J: TRBJ2-3; DNA: TGTGCCAGCAGAGGGCAGGGGATCACAGATACGCAGTATTTT; CDR3: CASRGQGITDTQYF
V: TRBV6-5; length: 15; size: .; D: .; J: TRBJ2-5; DNA: TGTGCCAGCAGTACCGACAGAGAGTTCCAAGAGACCCAGTACTTC; CDR3: CASSTDREFQETQYF
V: TRBV12-3/TRBV12-4; length: 13; size: many; D: .; J: TRBJ2-5; DNA: TGTGCCAGCAGACCTACAGGGCGAGAGACCCAGTACTTC; CDR3: CASRPTGRETQYF
V: TRBV13; length: 11; size: few; D: .; J: TRBJ2-5; DNA: TGTGCCAGCAGCACCGATGGGACCCAGTACTTC; CDR3: CASSTDGTQYF
V: TRBV2; length: 16; size: .; D: TRBD2; J: TRBJ2-3; DNA: TGTGCCAGCAGCATCGGGACTAGCGGGTTCATAGATACGCAGTATTTT; CDR3: CASSIGTSGFIDTQYF
V: TRBV25-1; length: 12; size: few; D: .; J: TRBJ1-1; DNA: TGTGCCAGCAGTGAATATGGGGTAGGAGCTTTCTTT; CDR3: CASSEYGVGAFF
V: TRBV12-3/TRBV12-4; length: 14; size: .; D: .; J: TRBJ2-7; DNA: TGTGCCAGCAGTTTTTCCGTTCCTCCCTACGAGCAGTACTTC; CDR3: CASSFSVPPYEQYF
V: TRBV12-3/TRBV12-4; length: 15; size: few; D: .; J: TRBJ2-7; DNA: TGTGCCAGCAGGGCAAGTCTCGGGAGCGGGTACGAGCAGTACTTC; CDR3: CASRASLGSGYEQYF
V: TRBV24-1; length: 19; size: once; D: .; J: TRBJ2-3; DNA: TGTGCCACCAGTGACCAGTATACATATGCAGCTGGCCGCACAGATACGCAGTATTTT; CDR3: CATSDQYTYAAGRTDTQYF
V: TRBV29-1; length: 14; size: .; D: .; J: TRBJ2-7; DNA: TGCAGCGTTGTTAGGTCGGGGAAATACTACGAGCAGTACTTC; CDR3: CSVVRSGKYYEQYF
V: TRBV29-1; length: 13; size: .; D: TRBD1; J: TRBJ2-3; DNA: TGCAGCGTTGCGGGACAGGGGATAGATACGCAGTATTTT; CDR3: CSVAGQGIDTQYF
V: TRBV7-2; length: 15; size: .; D: TRBD1; J: TRBJ2-7; DNA: TGTGCCAGCAGCCCCTACAGGGGGCACCTCCACGAGCAGTACTTC; CDR3: CASSPYRGHLHEQYF
V: TRBV6-5; length: 11; size: .; D: .; J: TRBJ2-7; DNA: TGTGCCGCGGAGGTGTACAATGAGCAGTACTTC; CDR3: CAAEVYNEQYF
V: TRBV20-1; length: 17; size: .; D: TRBD2; J: TRBJ2-1; DNA: TGCAGTGCTAGTCCTAACATCGGGCGGGAGACCTACAATGAGCAGTTCTTC; CDR3: CSASPNIGRETYNEQFF
V: TRBV6-1; length: 16; size: .; D: .; J: TRBJ2-5; DNA: TGTGCCAGCAGTGACGAGACAAGTACGTACCAAGAGACCCAGTACTTC; CDR3: CASSDETSTYQETQYF
V: TRBV7-9; length: 15; size: few; D: TRBD2; J: TRBJ2-7; DNA: TGTGCCAGCAGCTTGATGACTAGCGGGAGCTCCGAGCAGTACTTC; CDR3: CASSLMTSGSSEQYF
V: TRBV29-1; length: 12; size: .; D: TRBD1; J: TRBJ2-7; DNA: TGCAGCGTTGAAATGGGACAGGACGAGCAGTACTTC; CDR3: CSVEMGQDEQYF
V: TRBV10-2; length: 11; size: many; D: .; J: TRBJ2-3; DNA: TGCGCCAGCGCGGCGGGAGATACGCAGTATTTT; CDR3: CASAAGDTQYF
V: TRBV20-1; length: 14; size: .; D: TRBD1; J: TRBJ2-7; DNA: TGCAGTGCAATTTCCGGGACAGGGATCGACGAGCAGTACTTC; CDR3: CSAISGTGIDEQYF
V: TRBV4-1; length: 15; size: .; D: .; J: TRBJ2-7; DNA: TGCGCCAGCAGCGACAGTCTAACGGTCTCCTACGAGCAGTACTTC; CDR3: CASSDSLTVSYEQYF
V: TRBV4-3; length: 15; size: .; D: .; J: TRBJ1-4; DNA: TGCGCCAGCAGCCGACGGGAGAATGGTAATGAAAAACTGTTTTTT; CDR3: CASSRRENGNEKLFF
V: TRBV2; length: 13; size: .; D: .; J: TRBJ1-6; DNA: TGTGCCAGCAGTGATTTCCAAAATTCACCCCTCCACTTT; CDR3: CASSDFQNSPLHF
V: TRBV6-6; length: 17; size: .; D: TRBD1; J: TRBJ1-2; DNA: TGTGCCAGCAGTAGATCCGGGACAGGGGCCCCTAACTATGGCTACACCTTC; CDR3: CASSRSGTGAPNYGYTF
V: TRBV27; length: 15; size: few; D: .; J: TRBJ1-2; DNA: TGTGCCAGCAGGGCTCCAGGGTTAGCTAACTATGGCTACACCTTC; CDR3: CASRAPGLANYGYTF
V: TRBV10-3; length: 15; size: .; D: TRBD2; J: TRBJ2-7; DNA: TGTGCCATTAGAACTAGCGGGCCAACCTCCTACGAGCAGTACTTC; CDR3: CAIRTSGPTSYEQYF
V: TRBV6-6; length: 15; size: .; D: TRBD1; J: TRBJ2-7; DNA: TGTGCCAGCAGTTCTTCCGGGACAGGGCTCTACGAGCAGTACTTC; CDR3: CASSSSGTGLYEQYF
V: TRBV20-1; length: 16; size: .; D: TRBD2; J: TRBJ2-5; DNA: TGCAGTGCTAGAAAAACCGGGACTAACCGAGGGGAGACCCAGTACTTC; CDR3: CSARKTGTNRGETQYF
V: TRBV27; length: 13; size: .; D: .; J: TRBJ1-1; DNA: TGTGCCAGCAGTATGGCAGTGAACACTGAAGCTTTCTTT; CDR3: CASSMAVNTEAFF
V: TRBV29-1; length: 13; size: few; D: TRBD2; J: TRBJ2-2; DNA: TGCAGCGTTGGGACTAGCGGTACCGGGGAGCTGTTTTTT; CDR3: CSVGTSGTGELFF
V: TRBV12-3/TRBV12-4; length: 13; size: few; D: .; J: TRBJ2-6; DNA: TGTGCCAGCAGCCGCGGGACGGTCAACGTCCTGACTTTC; CDR3: CASSRGTVNVLTF
V: TRBV12-3/TRBV12-4; length: 21; size: .; D: TRBD2; J: TRBJ2-1; DNA: TGTGCCAGCAGTTTAAGGATGAGGGGACTAGCGGGAGTGGGGCGCAATGGTGAGCAGTTCTTC; CDR3: CASSLRMRGLAGVGRNGEQFF